The 32 T cell receptor beta chains reported below all come from one sample, sequenced in a study of T cell changes during pregnancy in multiple sclerosis. The method was immunoSEQ multiplex PCR; TCRdb's version includes in-frame clones alone and lacks a portion of them. The sample records about 60,000 clones, around 92% being singletons. This material consisted of peripheral blood, taken in the first trimester of pregnancy. These receptors were collected from a female donor with multiple sclerosis, enrolled in a pregnancy study.

The V call is TRBV6-5, the J call TRBJ1-1, with a weak D call TRBD1 (5 bases). This CDR3 region has 15 residues. From germline, CDR1 is MNHEY and CDR2 SVGAGI. The V end was cut by 0 bases, the J end by 2 bases, with 10 bases between. CDR3 in DNA: TGTGCCAGCAGTTACTCGAACGGGGGAAACACTGAAGCTTTCTTT. Protein product: CASSYSNGGNTEAFF.

The rearrangement links TRBV19 to TRBJ2-7, with TRBD1 matching 9 bases. Germline CDR1 LNHDA, CDR2 SQIVND (reference sequence). V trimming: 1 base; J trimming: 3 bases; junction bases outside the gene matches: 4. The CDR3 is made up of 15 amino acids. The DNA for the CDR3 is TGTGCCAGTAGTATAGGGGACAGGGAGTTCTACGAGCAGTACTTC. Translation gives CASSIGDREFYEQYF.

Comment on this clone: This sample includes further DNA sequences coding for the same CDR3. The CDR3 bases are TGTGCCAGCAGTCCACCCGGGTTGCAAGAGACCCAGTACTTC. Translated: CASSPPGLQETQYF. The V and J genes are TRBV7-2 and TRBJ2-5; no firm D call. The CDR3 has 14 amino acids. V lost 6 bases to trimming and J lost 2 bases, with 13 bases between them. From germline, CDR1 is SGHTA and CDR2 FQGNSA.

The J gene is TRBJ2-7, the V gene TRBV15; 8 bases align to TRBD1. The CDR3 runs to 16 residues. V was clipped by 5 bases and J by 0 bases; unmatched bases: 9. CDR1 is LNHNV and CDR2 is YYDKDF in the germline V gene (reference sequence). The CDR3: CATSGATTGGSYEQYF. The CDR3 nucleotides are TGTGCCACCAGCGGCGCCACTACAGGGGGCTCCTACGAGCAGTACTTC.

The genes are TRBV14 and TRBJ2-2; 8 positions agree with TRBD1. V shed 4 bases and J 1 base; nucleotides not matched to a gene: 2. The CDR3 sequence is 15 residues long. CDR1 is SGHDN, CDR2 FVKESK, per germline. CDR3 in DNA: TGTGCCAGCAGCCGGGGACAGGTGAACACCGGGGAGCTGTTTTTT. Its translation: CASSRGQVNTGELFF.

The chain uses TRBV10-3 and TRBJ1-1; 7 bases are a match to TRBD1. V lost 5 bases, J lost 0 bases, and 6 bases stayed unmatched. The CDR3 sequence is 15 residues long. Germline V gene sequence: CDR1 ENHRY, CDR2 SYGVKD. CDR3 in amino acids: CAISKGGSLNTEAFF. CDR3 coding DNA: TGTGCCATCAGTAAAGGGGGCAGTTTGAACACTGAAGCTTTCTTT.

The rearrangement joins TRBV18 to TRBJ2-2, with TRBD1 matching 8 bases. Germline V gene lookup returns CDR1 KGHSH and CDR2 LQKENI. J was trimmed by 1 base and V by 6 bases; bases with no gene match: 4. The CDR3 has 15 amino acids. In DNA, the CDR3 is TGTGCCAGCTCCCGGGACAGGAGGAACACCGGGGAGCTGTTTTTT. It encodes CASSRDRRNTGELFF.

The V call is TRBV5-6, the J call TRBJ1-1; D is ambiguous. The V end was cut by 4 bases, the J end by 3 bases, with 13 bases between. Germline values: CDR1 SGHDT, CDR2 YYEEEE. This CDR3 region has 14 residues. The CDR3 spells CASSPVVLDTEAFF. In DNA form, the CDR3 reads TGTGCCAGCAGCCCGGTCGTGCTGGACACTGAAGCTTTCTTT.

This chain uses TRBV6-1 with TRBJ1-2; weak D call: TRBD1 (5 bases). V lost 3 bases to trimming and J lost 4 bases, with 18 bases between them. In germline, CDR1 is MNHNS, CDR2 SASEGT. CDR3 length: 16 residues. The CDR3 bases are TGTGCCAGCAGTGACGCGGGGCCCCGAGGAAGCTATGGCTACACCTTC. Protein: CASSDAGPRGSYGYTF.

This chain uses TRBV6-5 with TRBJ1-2, with 9 positions matching TRBD1. CDR3 length: 15 amino acids. Germline-derived CDR1 and CDR2 are MNHEY and SVGAGI. V shed 0 bases and J 6 bases; nucleotides not matched to a gene: 5. Here the CDR3 DNA reads TGTGCCAGCAGTTACTCGAGACAGGGGGAAGATGGCTACACCTTC. This encodes CASSYSRQGEDGYTF.

This clone was recorded once. The chain recombines TRBV5-6 with TRBJ1-1, with D unclear. This CDR3 has 14 amino acids. V gave up 1 base and J gave up 0 bases, with 7 bases separating them. Germline V lookup: CDR1 SGHDT, CDR2 YYEEEE. DNA for the CDR3: TGTGCCAGCAGCTTGCGGGTGCTGAACACTGAAGCTTTCTTT. It yields the protein CASSLRVLNTEAFF.

The chain uses TRBV6-1 and TRBJ2-5; TRBD2 aligns across 7 bases. The CDR3 length is 16 residues. Germline lookup yields CDR1 MNHNS and CDR2 SASEGT. Trimming removed 1 base from V and 7 bases from J; junction bases left unmatched: 12. Here the CDR3 reads CASSEDPGGIQGTQYF. CDR3 DNA: TGTGCCAGCAGTGAAGACCCGGGAGGTATTCAGGGGACCCAGTACTTC.

The chain has TRBV7-2 and TRBJ2-2, with 7 bases aligning to TRBD1. The CDR3 is made up of 16 amino acids. CDR1 and CDR2 (germline): SGHTA, FQGNSA. With 3 bases clipped from V and 4 bases from J, the junction kept 8 bases outside the gene matches. The CDR3: CASSLLTGFSTGELFF. In nucleotides, the CDR3 is TGTGCCAGCAGCTTGCTGACAGGGTTTAGCACCGGGGAGCTGTTTTTT.

Only one count was recorded for this clone. V usage is TRBV11-2 and J usage is TRBJ1-2, with 11 nucleotides matching TRBD1. Losses at the gene ends were 6 bases for V and 5 bases for J; bases not matched to a gene: 20. Germline assignment: CDR1 SGHAT and CDR2 FQNNGV. The CDR3 is 19 residues long. CDR3 amino acids: CASRSDRGRLLAMGYGYTF. As DNA, the CDR3 is TGTGCCAGCAGATCGGACAGGGGGCGCTTATTAGCTATGGGATATGGCTACACCTTC.

J is TRBJ2-5 and V is TRBV19; TRBD1 matches 10 bases. The length of the CDR3 is 17 residues. Losses at the gene ends were 6 bases for V and 2 bases for J; bases not matched to a gene: 12. Germline assignment: CDR1 LNHDA and CDR2 SQIVND (reference sequence). CDR3 loop: CASREYTTGGRQETQYF. The CDR3 nucleotides are TGTGCCAGTAGAGAGTATACGACAGGGGGCCGGCAAGAGACCCAGTACTTC.

The V and J genes are TRBV19 and TRBJ1-2, with D perhaps matching TRBD1 (5 bases). V dropped 6 bases and J dropped 1 base, with 6 bases sitting between them. Germline-derived CDR1 and CDR2 are LNHDA and SQIVND (reference sequence). This CDR3 region has 12 residues. The DNA of the CDR3 is TGTGCCAGTAGGACAGATAACTATGGCTACACCTTC. The encoded protein is CASRTDNYGYTF.

The CDR3 DNA follows: TGTGCCAGCAGCGTAGGGGGCGCGGGGTTTGTAGATACGCAGTATTTT. Translated, it gives CASSVGGAGFVDTQYF. The chain links TRBV9 to TRBJ2-3; tentatively, D is TRBD2 (6 bases). This CDR3 spans 16 amino acids. Trimming took off 0 bases at V and 5 bases at J, with 16 bases between the two ends. The germline CDR1 and CDR2 sequences are SGDLS and YYNGEE.

The V call is TRBV7-2, the J call TRBJ2-3; TRBD1 agrees at 10 bases. V was clipped by 1 base and J by 8 bases; unmatched bases: 6. The CDR3 runs 15 residues. Looked up from germline, CDR1 is SGHTA and CDR2 is FQGNSA. The chain's CDR3 is CASSLGQGAQGTQYF. The CDR3 bases are TGTGCCAGCAGCTTAGGACAGGGGGCGCAGGGTACGCAGTATTTT. Using reference TRBV7-2 and TRBJ2-3 for the parts outside the CDR3, the full variable domain is GAGVSQSPSNKVTEKGKDVELRCDPISGHTALYWYRQSLGQGLEFLIYFQGNSAPDKSGLPSDRFSAERTGGSVSTLTIQRTQQEDSAVYLCASSLGQGAQGTQYFGPGTRLTVL.

The chain is built from TRBV12-5 and TRBJ2-5; 8 nucleotides line up with TRBD1. Trimming cost V 5 bases and J 1 base; bases outside gene matches: 3. CDR3 length equals 14 residues. Germline assignment: CDR1 LGHNT and CDR2 FRNRAP. The CDR3 nucleotides are TGTGCTAGTGGTCTTGGGACAGGCCAAGAGACCCAGTACTTC. This codes for CASGLGTGQETQYF. Complete variable domain (other parts from reference TRBV12-5 and TRBJ2-5): DARVTQTPRHKVTEMGQEVTMRCQPILGHNTVFWYRQTMMQGLELLAYFRNRAPLDDSGMPKDRFSAEMPDATLATLKIQPSEPRDSAVYFCASGLGTGQETQYFGPGTRLLVL.

The chain uses TRBV7-2 and TRBJ1-5; a weak D match, TRBD1 (5 bases). The CDR3 runs to 13 residues. The V gene lost 2 bases and the J gene lost 7 bases, with 9 bases spanning the gap. Germline lookup yields CDR1 SGHTA and CDR2 FQGNSA. CDR3: CASSLQGGQPQHF. CDR3 in DNA: TGTGCCAGCAGCTTACAGGGAGGACAGCCCCAGCATTTT.

The gene calls are TRBV30 and TRBJ2-7; 7 nucleotides align to TRBD1. Germline loops: CDR1 GTSNPN, CDR2 SVGIG (reference sequence). This CDR3 contains 11 residues. With V trimmed by 8 bases and J by 2 bases, 3 bases remained unmatched. The chain's CDR3 is CARGTAYEQYF. The CDR3 DNA sequence: TGTGCCCGAGGGACAGCCTACGAGCAGTACTTC.

As to this clone: A junction end diverges from the germline sequence, so it may reflect a read error. V gene TRBV9 combines with J gene TRBJ2-6; 8 bases agree with TRBD2. Germline lookup yields CDR1 SGDLS and CDR2 YYNGEE. This CDR3 has 23 amino acids. The CDR3 loop reads CASSASRSGRGGLLVPGANVLTF. As DNA, the CDR3 is TGTGCCAGCAGCGCCTCCCGGTCGGGCCGGGGGGGCCTTCTGGTCCCTGGGGCCAACGTCCTGACTTTT.

The chain uses TRBV2 and TRBJ1-6; 8 bases are shared with TRBD1. There are 12 residues in the CDR3. Germline values: CDR1 SNHLY, CDR2 FYNNEI. After removal of 9 bases from V and 8 bases from J, the junction contained 3 bases not matched to a gene. CDR3 nucleotide sequence: TGTGCCAGGACAGGGGAGGATTCACCCCTCCACTTT. This gives the protein CARTGEDSPLHF. The complete variable domain, with remaining parts taken from reference TRBV2 and TRBJ1-6, reads EPEVTQTPSHQVTQMGQEVILRCVPISNHLYFYWYRQILGQKVEFLVSFYNNEISEKSEIFDDQFSVERPDGSNFTLKIRSTKLEDSAMYFCARTGEDSPLHFGNGTRLTVT.

The chain carries TRBV18 and TRBJ2-1, with TRBD2 matching 15 bases. CDR1 is KGHSH and CDR2 is LQKENI in the germline V gene. V gave up 0 bases and J gave up 1 base; unmatched junction bases: 1. The length of the CDR3 is 18 residues. CDR3 in DNA: TGTGCCAGCTCACCACCGGGACTAGCGGGGGGTTCCTACAATGAGCAGTTCTTC. Translating it yields CASSPPGLAGGSYNEQFF.

The V call is TRBV9, the J call TRBJ1-6; perhaps TRBD1 as D (5 bases). There are 15 residues in the CDR3. V was trimmed by 4 bases and J by 8 bases, leaving 16 bases between them. CDR1 and CDR2 (germline): SGDLS, YYNGEE. This CDR3 reads CASSPRQYGDSPLHF. CDR3 in DNA: TGTGCCAGCAGCCCTAGACAGTACGGCGATTCACCCCTCCACTTT.

This clone was seen once. The chain recombines TRBV9 with TRBJ2-2, with D perhaps matching TRBD2 (7 bases). Trimming took 2 bases from V and 8 from J, leaving 13 bases between them. This CDR3 is built from 14 residues. Looked up from germline, CDR1 is SGDLS and CDR2 is YYNGEE. CDR3 amino acids: CASSVRGGAGELFF. The DNA for the CDR3 is TGTGCCAGCAGCGTCCGAGGGGGGGCTGGGGAGCTGTTTTTT. Based on the CDR3 plus reference TRBV9 and TRBJ2-2, the full variable domain is DSGVTQTPKHLITATGQRVTLRCSPRSGDLSVYWYQQSLDQGLQFLIQYYNGEERAKGNILERFSAQQFPDLHSELNLSSLELGDSALYFCASSVRGGAGELFFGEGSRLTVL.

This clone was detected once. The gene calls are TRBV7-3 and TRBJ1-2; D is possibly TRBD1 (5 bases). The germline V gene has CDR1 SGHTA and CDR2 FQGTGA. The CDR3 consists of 15 residues. V was shortened by 5 bases and J by 2 bases, with 15 bases between the two germline ends. As DNA, the CDR3 is TGTGCCAGCAGCAACTCCGGGGGAAAAAACTATGGCTACACCTTC. This gives the protein CASSNSGGKNYGYTF.

The chain carries TRBV2 and TRBJ1-6; TRBD1 matches at 9 bases. Germline lookup yields CDR1 SNHLY and CDR2 FYNNEI. This CDR3 has 13 amino acids. With 9 bases clipped from V and 10 bases from J, the junction kept 7 bases outside the gene matches. The CDR3 nucleotides are TGTGCCAGTAAATTTGACAGGGGGTCACCCCTCCACTTT. Translated: CASKFDRGSPLHF.

The V and J genes are TRBV4-3 and TRBJ1-2, with D possibly being TRBD1 (6 bases). Germline values: CDR1 LGHNA, CDR2 YSLEER. Trimming left V 0 bases short and J 4 bases short, with 21 bases between. The CDR3 has 18 amino acids. CDR3 in amino acids: CASSQDGGGRLLRYGYTF. The CDR3 DNA reads TGCGCCAGCAGCCAAGATGGCGGGGGGCGACTCCTCCGCTATGGCTACACCTTC.

A single count supports this clone. The rearrangement joins TRBV5-6 to TRBJ1-3; D gene ambiguous. V dropped 1 base and J dropped 4 bases, with 12 bases sitting between them. CDR3 length equals 15 residues. Germline values: CDR1 SGHDT, CDR2 YYEEEE. CDR3 protein: CASSLPGWAGNTIYF. DNA of the CDR3: TGTGCCAGCAGCTTGCCGGGATGGGCCGGAAACACCATATATTTT.

This chain connects TRBV2 to TRBJ1-5, with a tentative D call TRBD1 (5 bases). V lost 0 bases and J 9 bases, leaving 15 bases between the germline ends. The CDR3 contains 15 residues. Germline CDR1 is SNHLY and CDR2 is FYNNEI. The CDR3 nucleotides are TGTGCCAGCAGTGAAGCGACGGGGGATGCTTCGCCCCAGCATTTT. It yields the protein CASSEATGDASPQHF.

The chain has TRBV5-4 and TRBJ1-1; D is uncertain. The CDR3 runs to 15 residues. Looked up from germline, CDR1 is SGHNT and CDR2 is YYREEE (reference sequence). V lost 1 base and J 4 bases, leaving 14 bases between the germline ends. The CDR3 protein is CASSLPGGEGTEAFF. The CDR3, as DNA: TGTGCCAGCAGCTTGCCAGGAGGTGAGGGCACTGAAGCTTTCTTT.